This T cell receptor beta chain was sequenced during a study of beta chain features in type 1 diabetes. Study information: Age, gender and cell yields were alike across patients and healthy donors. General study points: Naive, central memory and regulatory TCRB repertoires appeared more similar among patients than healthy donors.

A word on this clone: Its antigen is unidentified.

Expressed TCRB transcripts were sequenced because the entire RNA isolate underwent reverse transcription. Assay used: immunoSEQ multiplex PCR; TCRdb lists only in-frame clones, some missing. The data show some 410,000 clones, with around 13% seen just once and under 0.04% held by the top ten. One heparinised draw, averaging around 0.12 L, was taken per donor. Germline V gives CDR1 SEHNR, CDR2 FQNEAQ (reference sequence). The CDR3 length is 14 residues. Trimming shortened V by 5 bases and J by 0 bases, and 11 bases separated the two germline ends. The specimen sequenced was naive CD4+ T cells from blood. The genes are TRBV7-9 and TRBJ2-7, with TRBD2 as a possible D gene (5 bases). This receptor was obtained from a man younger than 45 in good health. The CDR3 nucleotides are TGTGCCAGCAGCCTTAGCGTGAGCTCCTACGAGCAGTACTTC. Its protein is CASSLSVSSYEQYF.